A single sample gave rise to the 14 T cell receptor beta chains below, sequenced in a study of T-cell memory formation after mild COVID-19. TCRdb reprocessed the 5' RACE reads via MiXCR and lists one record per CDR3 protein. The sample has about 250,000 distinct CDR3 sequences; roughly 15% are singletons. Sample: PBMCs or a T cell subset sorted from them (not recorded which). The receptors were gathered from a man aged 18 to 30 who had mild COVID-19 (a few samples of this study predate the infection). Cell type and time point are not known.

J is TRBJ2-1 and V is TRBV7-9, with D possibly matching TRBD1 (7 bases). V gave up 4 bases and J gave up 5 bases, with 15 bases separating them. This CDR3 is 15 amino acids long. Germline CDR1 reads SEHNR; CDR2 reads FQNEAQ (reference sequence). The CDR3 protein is CASSSGGTSHNEQFF. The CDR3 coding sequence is TGTGCCAGCAGCTCAGGGGGGACCAGTCACAATGAGCAGTTCTTC. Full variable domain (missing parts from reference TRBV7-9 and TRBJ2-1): DTGVSQNPRHKITKRGQNVTFRCDPISEHNRLYWYRQTLGQGPEFLTYFQNEAQLEKSRLLSDRFSAERPKGSFSTLEIQRTEQGDSAMYLCASSSGGTSHNEQFFGPGTRLTVL.

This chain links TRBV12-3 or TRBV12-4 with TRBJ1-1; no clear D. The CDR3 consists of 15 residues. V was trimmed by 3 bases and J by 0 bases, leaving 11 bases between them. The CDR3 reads CASSFGSGVNTEAFF. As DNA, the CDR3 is TGTGCCAGCAGTTTTGGTTCCGGGGTGAACACTGAAGCTTTCTTT.

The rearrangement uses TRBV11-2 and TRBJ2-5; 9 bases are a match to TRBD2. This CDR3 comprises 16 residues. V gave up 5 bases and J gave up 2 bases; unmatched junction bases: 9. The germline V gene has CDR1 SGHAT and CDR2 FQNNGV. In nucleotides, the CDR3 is TGTGCCAGCAGCCCAGGGGCTAGCGGGGAGCAAGAGACCCAGTACTTC. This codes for CASSPGASGEQETQYF.

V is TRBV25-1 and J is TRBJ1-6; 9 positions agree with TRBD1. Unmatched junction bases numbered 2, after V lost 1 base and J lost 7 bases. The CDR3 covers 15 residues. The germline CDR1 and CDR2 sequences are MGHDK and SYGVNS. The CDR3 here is CASSESGTGNSPLHF. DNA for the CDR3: TGTGCCAGCAGTGAATCCGGGACAGGGAATTCACCCCTCCACTTT. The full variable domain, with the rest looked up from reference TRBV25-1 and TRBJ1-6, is EADIYQTPRYLVIGTGKKITLECSQTMGHDKMYWYQQDPGMELHLIHYSYGVNSTEKGDLSSESTVSRIRTEHFPLTLESARPSHTSQYLCASSESGTGNSPLHFGNGTRLTVT.

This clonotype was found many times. CDR3 in DNA: TGTGCCAGCAGGGACAGTTTAAACATTCAGTACTTC. Amino acid sequence: CASRDSLNIQYF. This rearrangement joins TRBV2 to TRBJ2-4, with D possibly being TRBD1 (6 bases). V shed 6 bases and J shed 6 bases, with 9 bases lying between them. This CDR3 contains 12 residues. Germline V gene data show CDR1 as SNHLY and CDR2 as FYNNEI.

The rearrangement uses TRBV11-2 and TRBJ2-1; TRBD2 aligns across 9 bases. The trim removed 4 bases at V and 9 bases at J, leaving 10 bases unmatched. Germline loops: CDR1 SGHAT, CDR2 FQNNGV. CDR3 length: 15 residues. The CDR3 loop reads CASSSVAGGQSEQFF. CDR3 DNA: TGTGCCAGCAGCTCGGTGGCGGGGGGGCAGAGTGAGCAGTTCTTC.

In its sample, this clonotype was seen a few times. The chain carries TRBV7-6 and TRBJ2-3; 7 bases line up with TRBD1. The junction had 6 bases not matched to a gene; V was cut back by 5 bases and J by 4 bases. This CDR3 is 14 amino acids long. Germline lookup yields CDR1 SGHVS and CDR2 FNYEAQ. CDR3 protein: CASSHGQDADTQYF. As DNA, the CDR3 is TGTGCCAGCAGCCACGGACAGGACGCAGATACGCAGTATTTT.

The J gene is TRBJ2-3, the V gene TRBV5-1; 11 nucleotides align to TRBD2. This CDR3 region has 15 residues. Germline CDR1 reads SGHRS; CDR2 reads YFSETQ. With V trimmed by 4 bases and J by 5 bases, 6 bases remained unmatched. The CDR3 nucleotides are TGCGCCAGCAGCCCGACTAGCGGGGTCATAGATACGCAGTATTTT. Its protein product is CASSPTSGVIDTQYF.

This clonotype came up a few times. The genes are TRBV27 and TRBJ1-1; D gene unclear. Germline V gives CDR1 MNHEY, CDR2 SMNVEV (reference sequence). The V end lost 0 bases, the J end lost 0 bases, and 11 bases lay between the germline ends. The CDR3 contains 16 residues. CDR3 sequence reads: CASSLSYGVMNTEAFF. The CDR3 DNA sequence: TGTGCCAGCAGTTTATCGTACGGGGTGATGAACACTGAAGCTTTCTTT.

The CDR3 reads CASSSTGSGDTQYF. CDR3 in DNA: TGCGCCAGCAGCTCCACAGGGTCGGGGGATACGCAGTATTTT. The chain is built from TRBV5-1 and TRBJ2-3, with D maybe TRBD1 (6 bases). Germline values: CDR1 SGHRS, CDR2 YFSETQ. The CDR3 length is 14 residues. V lost 3 bases, J lost 6 bases, and 14 bases lay in between. The full variable domain, its missing parts supplied by reference TRBV5-1 and TRBJ2-3, is KAGVTQTPRYLIKTRGQQVTLSCSPISGHRSVSWYQQTPGQGLQFLFEYFSETQRNKGNFPGRFSGRQFSNSRSEMNVSTLELGDSALYLCASSSTGSGDTQYFGPGTRLTVL.

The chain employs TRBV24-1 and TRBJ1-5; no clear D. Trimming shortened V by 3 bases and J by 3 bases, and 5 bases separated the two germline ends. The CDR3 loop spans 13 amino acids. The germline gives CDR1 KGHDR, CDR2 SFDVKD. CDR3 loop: CATSDDNNQPQHF. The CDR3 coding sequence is TGTGCCACCAGTGATGATAACAATCAGCCCCAGCATTTT.

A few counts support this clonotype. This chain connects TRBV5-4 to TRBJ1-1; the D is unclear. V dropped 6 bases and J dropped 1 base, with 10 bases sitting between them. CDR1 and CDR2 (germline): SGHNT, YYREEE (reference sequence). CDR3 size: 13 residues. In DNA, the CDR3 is TGTGCCAGCACTCGGGATCCGAACACTGAAGCTTTCTTT. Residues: CASTRDPNTEAFF.

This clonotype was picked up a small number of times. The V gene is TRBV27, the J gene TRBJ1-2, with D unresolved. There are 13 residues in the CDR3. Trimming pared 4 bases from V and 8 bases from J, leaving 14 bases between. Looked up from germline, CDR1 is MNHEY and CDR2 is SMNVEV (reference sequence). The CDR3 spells CASSSRTRRGYTF. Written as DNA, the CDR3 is TGTGCCAGCAGTTCGCGGACCCGACGGGGCTACACCTTC.

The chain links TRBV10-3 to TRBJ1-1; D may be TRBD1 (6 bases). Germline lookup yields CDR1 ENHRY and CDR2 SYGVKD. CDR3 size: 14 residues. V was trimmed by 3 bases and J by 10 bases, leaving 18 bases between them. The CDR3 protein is CAISDPDRHRGAFF. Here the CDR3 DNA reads TGTGCCATCAGTGACCCCGACAGGCATCGAGGAGCTTTCTTT.